One sample yielded the 18 T cell receptor beta chains listed below, sequenced in a study of cytomegalovirus exposure and HLA in healthy donors. The PCR had 60 Vbeta and 13 Jbeta primers. Only in-frame clones appear in the TCRdb table, and some are missing; sequencing was by immunoSEQ multiplex PCR. The sample lists about 130,000 clones, less than 80% seen once, with around 3.3% in the top ten. Sequenced sample: PBMCs. Receptors were obtained from a woman between 45 and 60 years old in good health and CMV-seronegative.

J is TRBJ2-2 and V is TRBV19; D possibly corresponds to TRBD1 (6 bases). The CDR3 sequence is 14 residues long. V lost 7 bases to trimming and J lost 4 bases, with 13 bases between them. The germline V gene has CDR1 LNHDA and CDR2 SQIVND (reference sequence). CDR3 residues: CASTMTGSTGELFF. The CDR3 DNA reads TGTGCCAGTACCATGACAGGTTCCACCGGGGAGCTGTTTTTT.

This clone was counted a few times. This chain links TRBV9 with TRBJ1-2; weak D call: TRBD1 (6 bases). This CDR3 comprises 13 residues. CDR1 SGDLS and CDR2 YYNGEE come from the germline V gene. The V end was cut by 3 bases, the J end by 4 bases, with 10 bases between. The CDR3 DNA follows: TGTGCCAGCAGCGCAGGGGCTAGCTATGGCTACACCTTC. Translating gives CASSAGASYGYTF.

The chain carries TRBV7-8 and TRBJ1-5, with D perhaps matching TRBD1 (5 bases). V was shortened by 1 base and J by 7 bases, with 11 bases between the two germline ends. CDR1 is SGHVS and CDR2 is FQNEAQ in the germline V gene. The CDR3 totals 14 residues. The chain's CDR3 is CASSLEGKGQPQHF. The CDR3 region has the DNA TGTGCCAGCAGCTTAGAAGGCAAGGGGCAGCCCCAGCATTTT.

The chain carries TRBV7-2 and TRBJ2-7; the match to TRBD1 covers 8 bases. From germline, CDR1 is SGHTA and CDR2 FQGNSA. Losses at the gene ends were 3 bases for V and 2 bases for J; bases not matched to a gene: 3. This CDR3 is built from 14 residues. The DNA of the CDR3 is TGTGCCAGCAGCTTTGGGGACAGGACCTACGAGCAGTACTTC. Translating gives CASSFGDRTYEQYF.

V and J are TRBV6-1 and TRBJ2-4; the D is unclear. CDR1 is MNHNS, CDR2 SASEGT, per germline. CDR3 size: 13 residues. V lost 4 bases and J 5 bases, leaving 9 bases between the germline ends. The DNA of the CDR3 is TGTGCCAGCAGTGGCACCCCAGAAAACATTCAGTACTTC. Protein: CASSGTPENIQYF.

The rearrangement uses TRBV7-6 and TRBJ2-3, with unresolved D. Germline lookup yields CDR1 SGHVS and CDR2 FNYEAQ. Trimming pared 1 base from V and 2 bases from J, leaving 10 bases between. The CDR3 loop spans 15 amino acids. The CDR3 protein is CASSLDARHTDTQYF. As DNA, the CDR3 is TGTGCCAGCAGCTTAGACGCCCGACACACAGATACGCAGTATTTT.

This sequence joins TRBV4-2 and TRBJ2-2; 9 bases line up with TRBD2. The ends lost 0 bases at V and 6 bases at J; junction bases unmatched: 8. Germline V lookup: CDR1 LGHNA, CDR2 YNFKEQ. The CDR3 contains 17 residues. In DNA form, the CDR3 reads TGTGCCAGCAGCCAAGAGACGGCGGGAGGGCCCCCCGGGGAGCTGTTTTTT. Its translation: CASSQETAGGPPGELFF.

The J gene is TRBJ2-7, the V gene TRBV5-1; 9 bases map to TRBD1. Germline CDR1 reads SGHRS; CDR2 reads YFSETQ. The ends lost 3 bases at V and 3 bases at J; junction bases unmatched: 4. This CDR3 comprises 14 residues. The CDR3 DNA sequence: TGCGCCAGCAGCTCCACAGGGGGCAGCTACGAGCAGTACTTC. Amino acid sequence: CASSSTGGSYEQYF.

The DNA of the CDR3 is TGCGCCAGCAGCCCTAGTGGACAGGCCTACGAGCAGTACTTC. Translating it yields CASSPSGQAYEQYF. This chain uses TRBV5-1 with TRBJ2-7; 7 bases match TRBD1. The V segment lost 4 bases and the J segment 2 bases; nucleotides outside the gene matches: 6. This CDR3 spans 14 amino acids. Germline-derived CDR1 and CDR2 are SGHRS and YFSETQ.

The rearrangement links TRBV28 to TRBJ2-4; 15 bases line up with TRBD2. This CDR3 has 18 amino acids. Germline CDR1 and CDR2: MDHEN and SYDVKM. Unmatched junction bases numbered 10, after V lost 2 bases and J lost 8 bases. DNA of the CDR3: TGTGCCAGCAGTTTAGGGGGACTAGCGGGAGGTTGGGAAGACATTCAGTACTTC. As protein: CASSLGGLAGGWEDIQYF. Variable domain in full (rest from reference TRBV28 and TRBJ2-4): DVKVTQSSRYLVKRTGEKVFLECVQDMDHENMFWYRQDPGLGLRLIYFSYDVKMKEKGDIPEGYSVSREKKERFSLILESASTNQTSMYLCASSLGGLAGGWEDIQYFGAGTRLSVL.

This clone appeared once. The chain links TRBV19 to TRBJ2-3, with D possibly matching TRBD1 (5 bases). The CDR3 loop spans 13 amino acids. V lost 3 bases to trimming and J lost 5 bases, with 9 bases between them. CDR1 and CDR2 from the germline V gene are LNHDA and SQIVND (reference sequence). Here the CDR3 DNA reads TGTGCCAGTAGTATCCAGGGTCAAGATACGCAGTATTTT. The encoded protein is CASSIQGQDTQYF.

The chain joins TRBV28 to TRBJ2-3, with 10 bases identical to TRBD2. The CDR3 loop spans 16 amino acids. The germline V gene encodes CDR1 MDHEN and CDR2 SYDVKM. Losses at the gene ends were 6 bases for V and 2 bases for J; bases not matched to a gene: 8. CDR3 bases: TGTGCCAGCAGCCGCCGGACTAGCGGATACACAGATACGCAGTATTTT. It is translated as CASSRRTSGYTDTQYF. Full variable domain (outside the CDR3, taken from reference TRBV28 and TRBJ2-3): DVKVTQSSRYLVKRTGEKVFLECVQDMDHENMFWYRQDPGLGLRLIYFSYDVKMKEKGDIPEGYSVSREKKERFSLILESASTNQTSMYLCASSRRTSGYTDTQYFGPGTRLTVL.

The rearrangement uses TRBV28 and TRBJ1-2; D gene uncertain. Germline V gene lookup returns CDR1 MDHEN and CDR2 SYDVKM. This CDR3 has 11 residues. Trimming took off 5 bases at V and 8 bases at J, with 9 bases between the two ends. CDR3: CASSLNSGYTF. Here the CDR3 DNA reads TGTGCCAGCAGTCTAAACAGCGGCTACACCTTC.

This chain links TRBV19 with TRBJ2-5, with 12 bases matching TRBD2. The CDR3 is 15 residues long. V was pared by 6 bases and J by 4 bases, with 6 bases of the junction left unmatched. Germline V gene sequence: CDR1 LNHDA, CDR2 SQIVND (reference sequence). The CDR3 sequence is CASSKTSGSLETQYF. The DNA of the CDR3 is TGTGCCAGTAGCAAGACTAGCGGGAGTTTAGAGACCCAGTACTTC. Combining the CDR3 with reference TRBV19 and TRBJ2-5 gives the whole variable domain DGGITQSPKYLFRKEGQNVTLSCEQNLNHDAMYWYRQDPGQGLRLIYYSQIVNDFQKGDIAEGYSVSREKKESFPLTVTSAQKNPTAFYLCASSKTSGSLETQYFGPGTRLLVL.

The rearrangement joins TRBV29-1 to TRBJ2-1; 8 bases are shared with TRBD1. Germline V gives CDR1 SQVTM, CDR2 ANQGSEA. The CDR3 has 13 amino acids. With V trimmed by 4 bases and J by 8 bases, 7 bases remained unmatched. The CDR3 region is CSVVRSGGYEQFF. The CDR3 nucleotides are TGCAGCGTTGTCAGGTCAGGGGGCTATGAGCAGTTCTTC.

The chain joins TRBV28 to TRBJ2-3, with 7 positions matching TRBD1. Losses at the gene ends were 5 bases for V and 2 bases for J; bases not matched to a gene: 4. This CDR3 has 14 amino acids. The germline gives CDR1 MDHEN, CDR2 SYDVKM. In DNA, the CDR3 is TGTGCCAGCAGTGGGGACAGATACACAGATACGCAGTATTTT. This translates into CASSGDRYTDTQYF. Using reference TRBV28 and TRBJ2-3 for the parts outside the CDR3, the full variable domain is DVKVTQSSRYLVKRTGEKVFLECVQDMDHENMFWYRQDPGLGLRLIYFSYDVKMKEKGDIPEGYSVSREKKERFSLILESASTNQTSMYLCASSGDRYTDTQYFGPGTRLTVL.

This clone was recorded a few times. The V call is TRBV19, the J call TRBJ2-1; TRBD1 aligns across 8 bases. Germline V CDR1 and CDR2: LNHDA, SQIVND (reference sequence). J lost 5 bases, V lost 6 bases, and 12 bases had no gene match. The CDR3 is 16 residues long. The CDR3 sequence is CASRGPRTGFDNEQFF. The CDR3 DNA sequence: TGTGCCAGTAGAGGGCCGCGGACAGGGTTTGACAATGAGCAGTTCTTC.

This rearrangement joins TRBV10-3 to TRBJ2-7, with D unclear. Trimming pared 3 bases from V and 1 base from J, leaving 10 bases between. The CDR3 extends over 14 amino acids. Germline CDR1 reads ENHRY; CDR2 reads SYGVKD. The CDR3 region has the DNA TGTGCCATCAGTGAAGACTCTATTTCCTACGAGCAGTACTTC. Protein: CAISEDSISYEQYF.